This paragraph reports one T cell receptor (beta chain). The sample comes from a study of blood T cell repertoires in COVID-19. Study information: The samples span acute and convalescent COVID-19 from the United States, Italy and Spain. T cells, B-cell-depleted T cells, or PBMCs provided the cDNA or gDNA that served as material.

Per the authors' pipeline: Estimation of nucleated cell counts was performed using reference gene primer amplification. Produced via immunoSEQ multiplex PCR; TCRdb's table is partial and in-frame only. The D gene and trimming were derived from the DNA, and the V and J assignments and clone size from that table. The sample has about 260,000 clones, approximately 90% seen once. The sample taken for sequencing was peripheral blood. This sequence was found in a woman aged 40 to 55 with acute or convalescent COVID-19.

The CDR3 sequence: CATFSGGADYGYTF. DNA of the CDR3: TGTGCCACCTTTTCAGGGGGCGCAGACTATGGCTACACCTTC. The chain recombines TRBV19 with TRBJ1-2; 8 nucleotides match TRBD1. V dropped 10 bases and J dropped 3; count of bases not matched to a gene: 10. CDR1 LNHDA and CDR2 SQIVND come from the germline V gene (reference sequence). The CDR3 is made up of 14 amino acids.